This TCR beta chain derives from a study of T-cell memory formation after mild COVID-19. This clonotype has a handful of counts. Each CDR3 protein gets one entry after TCRdb re-called the 5' RACE reads with MiXCR. This repertoire shows around 200,000 distinct CDR3 sequences, approximately 17% found once; its top ten account for 3.5% to 5%. CDR1 is SGHVS and CDR2 is FQNEAQ in the germline V gene. V gave up 2 bases and J gave up 7 bases; unmatched junction bases: 7. This CDR3 comprises 15 residues. The sequence was collected from a man aged 18 to 29 who had mild COVID-19 (a few samples of this study predate the infection). Cell type and time point are not known. The sequenced material came from PBMCs or a T cell subset sorted from them (not recorded which). J is TRBJ2-1 and V is TRBV7-8, with 8 bases matching TRBD2. In nucleotides, the CDR3 is TGTGCCAGCAGCTTACGACTAGCGAAGGAGAATGAGCAGTTCTTC. It is translated as CASSLRLAKENEQFF. Full variable domain (missing parts from reference TRBV7-8 and TRBJ2-1): GAGVSQSPRYKVAKRGQDVALRCDPISGHVSLFWYQQALGQGPEFLTYFQNEAQLDKSGLPSDRFFAERPEGSVSTLKIQRTQQEDSAVYLCASSLRLAKENEQFFGPGTRLTVL.